This is a list of T cell receptor beta chains from one sample in a study of blood T cell repertoires in COVID-19. Profiled with immunoSEQ multiplex PCR; TCRdb holds only in-frame clones, not every one. The sample holds 170,000 or so clones, roughly 90% seen once. Sequenced: PBMCs or T cells enriched from blood (not recorded which). The receptors derive from a woman aged 45-65 years who had recovered from COVID-19. CDR3s include the opening cysteine and the closing phenylalanine or tryptophan.

V gene	J gene	CDR3 protein
TRBV24-1	TRBJ2-3	CATSEGGRANTDTQYF
TRBV23-1	TRBJ1-4	CASSQSPWDSTSINEKLFF
TRBV30	TRBJ2-2	CAQGDGELFF
TRBV11-2	TRBJ1-6	CASSLDPQGLNSPLHF
TRBV2	TRBJ1-6	CASSVPGNNSPLHF
TRBV19	TRBJ1-1	CASRAGRTTEAFF
TRBV28	TRBJ1-2	CASSLPSGGGGYTF
TRBV13	TRBJ2-7	CASSLSLSGYEQYF
TRBV27	TRBJ2-2	CASSLSNLAGDTGELFF
TRBV2	TRBJ2-5	CASSRDRGGQETQYF
TRBV4-3	TRBJ2-2	CASSHHRETNTGELFF
TRBV15	TRBJ1-6	CATSPPGSYNSPLHF
TRBV5-4	TRBJ2-7	CASSFSGRSFGYEQYF
TRBV5-1	TRBJ2-2	CASSSGTGGNGELFF
TRBV11-2	TRBJ2-3	CASSPLQGRRSTDTQYF
TRBV15	TRBJ2-1	CATSRGLEGSGEQFF
TRBV11-3	TRBJ1-1	CASSTRQMNTEAFF
TRBV18	TRBJ1-1	CASSPKGQMNTEAFF
TRBV19	TRBJ1-4	CASRTLNEKLFF
TRBV9	TRBJ2-1	CASSSGIVGNEQFF
TRBV5-4	TRBJ2-3	CASSLGGASTDTQYF
TRBV15	TRBJ1-4	CATSRLTADNEKLFF